Below are 20 T cell receptor beta chains sequenced from a single sample in a study of cytomegalovirus exposure and HLA in healthy donors. Researchers ran the PCR with 60 Vbeta and 13 Jbeta primers. Produced via immunoSEQ multiplex PCR; TCRdb's table is partial and in-frame only. The sample includes some 87,000 clones, approximately 79% seen only once; the top ten take approximately 2.8%. Sequences were obtained from PBMCs. The receptors stem from a man under 40 in good health and CMV-seronegative.

CDR3 sequence (DNA): TGTGCCGGTGAACAGGGTTTGAACACTGAAGCTTTCTTT. It encodes CAGEQGLNTEAFF. J is TRBJ1-1 and V is TRBV7-2; a possible D gene is TRBD1 (6 bases). This CDR3 comprises 13 residues. Germline V gives CDR1 SGHTA, CDR2 FQGNSA. V lost 11 bases and J lost 0, with 13 bases in between.

This clone has more than one count but fewer than ten. The chain carries TRBV18 and TRBJ1-3; the match to TRBD1 covers 7 bases. The CDR3 totals 15 residues. Germline CDR1 and CDR2: KGHSH and LQKENI. V was pared by 3 bases and J by 4 bases, with 6 bases of the junction left unmatched. This CDR3 is CASSPGQARGNTIYF. The CDR3 nucleotides read TGTGCCAGCTCACCCGGACAGGCGCGGGGAAACACCATATATTTT.

This clone was seen once. The chain joins TRBV28 to TRBJ2-5, with 10 bases aligning to TRBD1. CDR3 length: 14 amino acids. CDR1 and CDR2 from the germline V gene are MDHEN and SYDVKM. Trimming cost V 7 bases and J 5 bases; bases outside gene matches: 7. The CDR3: CASTSDRGYETQYF. CDR3 sequence (DNA): TGTGCCAGCACTTCGGACAGGGGGTACGAGACCCAGTACTTC. The full variable domain, completed using reference TRBV28 and TRBJ2-5, is DVKVTQSSRYLVKRTGEKVFLECVQDMDHENMFWYRQDPGLGLRLIYFSYDVKMKEKGDIPEGYSVSREKKERFSLILESASTNQTSMYLCASTSDRGYETQYFGPGTRLLVL.

This chain uses TRBV18 with TRBJ2-5; D is perhaps TRBD1 (6 bases). The germline V and J ends were trimmed by 4 bases and 6 bases, with 15 bases remaining between them. Germline CDR1 is KGHSH and CDR2 is LQKENI. This CDR3 contains 14 residues. The CDR3 DNA sequence: TGTGCCAGCTCACAACAGGGATTTGAGCAGACCCAGTACTTC. Its protein product is CASSQQGFEQTQYF. Complete variable domain (other parts from reference TRBV18 and TRBJ2-5): NAGVMQNPRHLVRRRGQEARLRCSPMKGHSHVYWYRQLPEEGLKFMVYLQKENIIDESGMPKERFSAEFPKEGPSILRIQQVVRGDSAAYFCASSQQGFEQTQYFGPGTRLLVL.

The rearrangement joins TRBV14 to TRBJ2-3; 10 bases fit TRBD2. V lost 5 bases and J lost 6; bases outside the gene matches: 11. CDR3 length: 16 amino acids. In germline, CDR1 is SGHDN, CDR2 FVKESK. CDR3 nucleotide sequence: TGTGCCAGCAGCAACCTCCCGGGACTAGCGAGGGATACGCAGTATTTT. As protein: CASSNLPGLARDTQYF.

The genes are TRBV11-2 and TRBJ1-6, with 11 bases lining up with TRBD1. This CDR3 spans 15 amino acids. V dropped 5 bases and J dropped 7; count of bases not matched to a gene: 4. The germline gives CDR1 SGHAT, CDR2 FQNNGV. The DNA of the CDR3 is TGTGCCAGCAGCCCCGGGACAGGGGGAAATTCACCCCTCCACTTT. This translates into CASSPGTGGNSPLHF.

This chain connects TRBV5-5 to TRBJ1-5, with D tentatively TRBD1 (5 bases). The V end lost 4 bases, the J end lost 2 bases, and 13 bases lay between the germline ends. The germline V gene has CDR1 SGHKS and CDR2 YYEKEE (reference sequence). The CDR3 sequence is 15 residues long. The CDR3 protein is CASSLGQGGNQPQHF. The CDR3 nucleotides read TGTGCCAGCAGCCTCGGGCAAGGGGGCAATCAGCCCCAGCATTTT.

The chain combines TRBV7-2 with TRBJ1-1; 7 bases match TRBD1. This CDR3 contains 14 residues. J gave up 0 bases and V 9 bases, and 7 bases lay outside the gene matches. The V gene's germline CDR1 is SGHTA and CDR2 FQGNSA. CDR3 region: CASRGGSMNTEAFF. The CDR3 region has the DNA TGTGCCAGTAGAGGGGGCTCCATGAACACTGAAGCTTTCTTT.

This chain uses TRBV5-1 with TRBJ2-1, with D possibly TRBD2 on 6 matching bases. The CDR3 sequence is 15 residues long. Trimming stripped 0 bases from V and 4 bases from J, with 11 bases between. The germline gives CDR1 SGHRS, CDR2 YFSETQ. In nucleotides, the CDR3 is TGCGCCAGCAGCTTGGTGGTGGGGGGATACAATGAGCAGTTCTTC. As protein: CASSLVVGGYNEQFF.

The chain recombines TRBV4-1 with TRBJ2-3; 9 bases map to TRBD2. Per the germline V gene, CDR1 is MGHRA and CDR2 is YSYEKL. The trim removed 1 base at V and 6 bases at J, leaving 8 bases unmatched. The CDR3 has 16 amino acids. CDR3: CASSQAERGVTDTQYF. CDR3 DNA: TGCGCCAGCAGCCAAGCGGAGCGGGGGGTCACGGATACGCAGTATTTT.

The rearrangement links TRBV4-1 to TRBJ1-3, with TRBD1 identical over 9 bases. The CDR3 is 15 residues long. The V gene's germline CDR1 is MGHRA and CDR2 YSYEKL. V shed 7 bases and J 1 base; nucleotides not matched to a gene: 5. The CDR3 protein is CASTRDRGSGNTIYF. The CDR3, as DNA: TGCGCCAGCACCCGAGACAGGGGGTCTGGAAACACCATATATTTT.

The rearrangement uses TRBV2 and TRBJ1-1, with 11 bases matching TRBD1. Germline V gene lookup returns CDR1 SNHLY and CDR2 FYNNEI. CDR3 length equals 13 residues. V shed 7 bases, J shed 7 bases, and the junction held 5 bases outside the gene matches. CDR3 protein: CASTGTGGIEAFF. The CDR3 bases are TGTGCCAGCACTGGGACAGGGGGAATTGAAGCTTTCTTT.

Only a few counts were recorded for this clone. The chain uses TRBV5-1 and TRBJ2-2; D is perhaps TRBD1 (5 bases). V lost 4 bases, J lost 5 bases, and 18 bases lay in between. Germline-derived CDR1 and CDR2 are SGHRS and YFSETQ. The CDR3 has 16 residues. The DNA for the CDR3 is TGCGCCAGCAGCCCCCCAGGGTTCTTATTGACCGGGGAGCTGTTTTTT. The encoded protein is CASSPPGFLLTGELFF.

The V and J genes are TRBV6-1 and TRBJ1-2; D perhaps matches TRBD1 (6 bases). Trimming cost V 1 base and J 7 bases, with 22 bases left between them. Germline V gene sequence: CDR1 MNHNS, CDR2 SASEGT. The CDR3 length is 17 residues. Here the CDR3 DNA reads TGTGCCAGCAGTGAAGTTCTAAGTCAGGGGAAAGAAGGTGGCTACACCTTC. It translates to CASSEVLSQGKEGGYTF.

This clone was counted between two and nine times. The chain employs TRBV7-2 and TRBJ2-7; possible D gene TRBD1, 5 bases. Deletions cut 6 bases from V and 1 base from J, with 13 bases between. Germline values: CDR1 SGHTA, CDR2 FQGNSA. This CDR3 has 14 amino acids. This CDR3 is CASRVTGRSYEQYF. As DNA, the CDR3 is TGTGCCAGCAGAGTAACAGGTAGATCCTACGAGCAGTACTTC.

This chain links TRBV5-4 with TRBJ1-5; a possible D gene is TRBD1 (5 bases). There are 14 residues in the CDR3. Trimming took 1 base from V and 0 from J, leaving 5 bases between them. Per germline, CDR1 SGHNT and CDR2 YYREEE (reference sequence). CDR3 sequence reads: CASSLQGSNQPQHF. The CDR3 coding sequence is TGTGCCAGCAGCTTGCAGGGTAGCAATCAGCCCCAGCATTTT. Filled out from reference TRBV5-4 and TRBJ1-5, the complete variable domain reads ETGVTQSPTHLIKTRGQQVTLRCSSQSGHNTVSWYQQALGQGPQFIFQYYREEENGRGNFPPRFSGLQFPNYSSELNVNALELDDSALYLCASSLQGSNQPQHFGDGTRLSIL.

About this clone: Distinct nucleotide sequences in the sample also encode this CDR3. The V call is TRBV5-1, the J call TRBJ1-1; 7 bases are a match to TRBD1. Losses at the gene ends were 2 bases for V and 8 bases for J; bases not matched to a gene: 6. The CDR3 length is 13 residues. Germline lookup yields CDR1 SGHRS and CDR2 YFSETQ. The CDR3 loop is CASSLNRDREAFF. The CDR3 DNA reads TGCGCCAGCAGCTTAAACCGGGACAGAGAAGCTTTCTTT.

The chain combines TRBV18 with TRBJ2-5; unclear D gene. CDR1 is KGHSH, CDR2 LQKENI, per germline. Trimming cost V 6 bases and J 5 bases, with 7 bases left between them. This CDR3 spans 11 amino acids. CDR3 coding DNA: TGTGCCAGCTCCCCCCAGGAGACCCAGTACTTC. Protein: CASSPQETQYF.

The chain employs TRBV19 and TRBJ1-5; D not resolved. The CDR3 spans 17 residues. CDR1 is LNHDA and CDR2 is SQIVND in the germline V gene (reference sequence). V dropped 2 bases and J dropped 3 bases, with 17 bases sitting between them. The CDR3 coding sequence is TGTGCCAGTAGTATAACCCGGGGTTCTAATAACAATCAGCCCCAGCATTTT. Protein product: CASSITRGSNNNQPQHF.

This clone appeared a few times. The chain employs TRBV19 and TRBJ1-6; tentatively, D is TRBD1 (5 bases). The CDR3 runs 14 residues. Germline CDR1 reads LNHDA; CDR2 reads SQIVND (reference sequence). Trimming removed 5 bases from V and 9 bases from J, with 14 bases in between. CDR3 nucleotide sequence: TGTGCCAGTAGTTCACGGGGGAGGAGTTCACCCCTCCACTTT. Its protein product is CASSSRGRSSPLHF.